These 17 T cell receptor beta chains were sequenced from one sample in a study of OX40 agonist ivuxolimab in advanced cancers. The assay was immunoSEQ multiplex PCR, and TCRdb's table has in-frame clones only and misses some. The sample lists around 17,000 clones; 75% to 90% were seen once. The sequenced sample was CD4+ or CD8+ T cells sorted from blood, obtained in a trial of the OX40 agonist ivuxolimab. These receptors came from an adult with an advanced solid tumor such as melanoma, head and neck, liver or kidney cancer.

The V gene is TRBV5-8, the J gene TRBJ2-3; tentatively, D is TRBD1 (6 bases). Trimming shortened V by 1 base and J by 11 bases, and 8 bases separated the two germline ends. The CDR3 loop spans 11 amino acids. Germline CDR1 and CDR2: SGHTS and YDEGEE. The CDR3 DNA is TGTGCCAGCAGCTTGAGGACAGTGCAGTATTTT. Its translation is CASSLRTVQYF.

The chain employs TRBV12-5 and TRBJ2-6, with D perhaps being TRBD1 or TRBD2 (5 bases each). V lost 4 bases and J 0 bases, leaving 10 bases between the germline ends. CDR3 size: 16 residues. Germline V gene data show CDR1 as LGHNT and CDR2 as FRNRAP. The CDR3 coding sequence is TGTGCTAGTGGTTCGTCAGGGAGCTCTGGGGCCAACGTCCTGACTTTC. Protein product: CASGSSGSSGANVLTF.

Regarding this clone: Other DNA sequences from this sample encode an identical CDR3 as well. The chain has TRBV7-6 and TRBJ2-7; the D gene is possibly TRBD2 (7 bases). V lost 1 base, J lost 5 bases, and 18 bases lay in between. Germline CDR1 SGHVS, CDR2 FNYEAQ. CDR3 length: 16 residues. CDR3 in DNA: TGTGCCAGCAGCTTAGGGGGGGGGCTTCGCGGGGACGAGCAGTACTTC. Its protein is CASSLGGGLRGDEQYF.

J is TRBJ2-7 and V is TRBV2, with D possibly matching TRBD1 (5 bases). The CDR3 sequence is 12 residues long. V was trimmed by 4 bases and J by 5 bases, leaving 9 bases between them. Germline values: CDR1 SNHLY, CDR2 FYNNEI. CDR3 loop: CASSAGLDEQYF. The CDR3 bases are TGTGCCAGCAGTGCAGGGTTAGACGAGCAGTACTTC. Based on the CDR3 plus reference TRBV2 and TRBJ2-7, the full variable domain is EPEVTQTPSHQVTQMGQEVILRCVPISNHLYFYWYRQILGQKVEFLVSFYNNEISEKSEIFDDQFSVERPDGSNFTLKIRSTKLEDSAMYFCASSAGLDEQYFGPGTRLTVT.

The chain carries TRBV30 and TRBJ1-1; no firm D call. CDR3 length: 11 residues. Trimming took 4 bases from V and 7 from J, leaving 10 bases between them. Per germline, CDR1 GTSNPN and CDR2 SVGIG (reference sequence). The CDR3 bases are TGTGCCTGGATGCGGGCGGATGAAGCTTTCTTT. Translated, it gives CAWMRADEAFF.

The chain links TRBV19 to TRBJ2-7, with D tentatively TRBD1 (6 bases). Trimming took 4 bases from V and 5 from J, leaving 15 bases between them. Germline CDR1 and CDR2: LNHDA and SQIVND (reference sequence). The CDR3 runs 14 residues. The CDR3 spells CASSKDGTSDEQYF. Written as DNA, the CDR3 is TGTGCCAGTAGTAAAGACGGGACAAGCGACGAGCAGTACTTC.

The V and J genes are TRBV6-5 and TRBJ2-1; the match to TRBD2 covers 7 bases. CDR1 is MNHEY, CDR2 SVGAGI, per germline. The V and J ends lost 2 bases and 8 bases, in that order; junction bases with no gene match: 9. This CDR3 is 15 amino acids long. The CDR3 here is CASSYQIGGNDEQFF. CDR3 DNA: TGTGCCAGCAGTTACCAGATCGGGGGGAACGATGAGCAGTTCTTC.

The table lists this clone with a few counts. The chain carries TRBV19 and TRBJ1-5; the D gene is possibly TRBD1 (6 bases). V was shortened by 3 bases and J by 0 bases, with 21 bases between the two germline ends. The CDR3 has 19 residues. The V gene's germline CDR1 is LNHDA and CDR2 SQIVND (reference sequence). CDR3 DNA: TGTGCCAGTAGTATCAAGCAGGGGCCGCCGTTTTATAGCAATCAGCCCCAGCATTTT. Encoded protein: CASSIKQGPPFYSNQPQHF.

This chain uses TRBV10-1 with TRBJ1-1; 9 nucleotides match TRBD1. Germline loops: CDR1 WNHNN, CDR2 SYGVQD (reference sequence). Trimming at V came to 10 bases and at J to 6 bases, leaving 9 bases not matched to a gene. This CDR3 has 13 amino acids. This CDR3 reads CANRRDRAPEAFF. The CDR3 DNA reads as TGCGCCAACCGCCGGGACAGGGCTCCTGAAGCTTTCTTT.

This clone occurred a few times. This chain connects TRBV30 to TRBJ2-1, with 8 bases lining up with TRBD2. The CDR3 spans 14 residues. J lost 6 bases, V lost 3 bases, and 7 bases had no gene match. The germline CDR1 and CDR2 sequences are GTSNPN and SVGIG (reference sequence). The CDR3 DNA follows: TGTGCCTGGAGGTCCAGCGGGAGCCCCAATGAGCAGTTCTTC. Protein product: CAWRSSGSPNEQFF.

The chain links TRBV7-1 to TRBJ1-2, with 8 nucleotides matching TRBD1. TRBV7-1 is an ORF, and what it does is uncertain. The J segment lost 8 bases and the V segment lost 5 bases, leaving 16 bases of the junction unmatched. CDR3 length: 16 amino acids. The CDR3 nucleotides are TGTGCCAGCAGCGGATACCTCCGACAGGGGCGCATAGGCTACACCTTC. Translation: CASSGYLRQGRIGYTF.

The genes are TRBV7-6 and TRBJ2-2; 13 nucleotides match TRBD2. This CDR3 has 15 residues. J was trimmed by 6 bases and V by 5 bases; bases with no gene match: 3. The V gene's germline CDR1 is SGHVS and CDR2 FNYEAQ. CDR3 protein: CASSRTSGRAGELFF. CDR3 nucleotides: TGTGCCAGCAGCCGCACTAGCGGGAGGGCCGGGGAGCTGTTTTTT.

The V gene is TRBV28, the J gene TRBJ1-5; D is unresolved. Germline V CDR1 and CDR2: MDHEN, SYDVKM. Trimming took off 5 bases at V and 8 bases at J, with 13 bases between the two ends. The length of the CDR3 is 13 residues. In nucleotides, the CDR3 is TGTGCCAGCAGTGCCGGGCCCTGGGAGCCCCAGCATTTT. Translated, it gives CASSAGPWEPQHF.

Only one count was recorded for this clone. The chain couples TRBV5-7 to TRBJ2-6, with D hard to call. TRBV5-7 is labeled an ORF, and its function is uncertain. The CDR3 runs 17 residues. Trimming removed 7 bases at V and 5 bases at J, with 22 bases between. The CDR3 sequence: CASAVNRVQSRANVLTF. Written as DNA, the CDR3 is TGTGCCAGCGCGGTGAATCGCGTACAAAGTCGGGCCAACGTCCTGACTTTC.

The genes are TRBV4-3 and TRBJ2-1; D gene unclear. Germline assignment: CDR1 LGHNA and CDR2 YSLEER. This CDR3 is 15 amino acids long. Trimming left V 0 bases short and J 4 bases short, with 10 bases between. In nucleotides, the CDR3 is TGCGCCAGCAGCCAAGATGGAACAGTTTACAATGAGCAGTTCTTC. Residues: CASSQDGTVYNEQFF.

This clone has only one observation. The chain uses TRBV5-1 and TRBJ2-1; maybe TRBD2 (7 bases). Germline CDR1 SGHRS, CDR2 YFSETQ. The CDR3 loop spans 17 amino acids. V lost 1 base to trimming and J lost 2 bases, with 16 bases between them. CDR3 sequence reads: CASSLSAGAGPYNEQFF. The DNA for the CDR3 is TGCGCCAGCAGCTTGTCGGCGGGGGCCGGGCCCTACAATGAGCAGTTCTTC.

This chain uses TRBV18 with TRBJ2-7, with D possibly TRBD1 on 6 matching bases. V gave up 6 bases and J gave up 4 bases, with 13 bases separating them. Germline loops: CDR1 KGHSH, CDR2 LQKENI. CDR3 length: 13 residues. Written as DNA, the CDR3 is TGTGCCAGCTCCCAACAGGGAGAATACGAGCAGTACTTC. Amino acid sequence: CASSQQGEYEQYF.